One sample yielded the 22 T cell receptor beta chains listed below, sequenced in a study of blood T cell repertoires in COVID-19. Generated by immunoSEQ multiplex PCR, the TCRdb table keeps only in-frame clones and is missing some. The sample lists about 180,000 clones, around 87% occurring once. Sequences were obtained from peripheral blood. These receptors all come from a man aged 40-49 years with active or convalescent COVID-19.

The gene calls are TRBV7-2 and TRBJ1-1; weak D call: TRBD1 (5 bases). This CDR3 is 13 amino acids long. The V gene's germline CDR1 is SGHTA and CDR2 FQGNSA. V lost 3 bases and J lost 7, with 12 bases in between. The CDR3 nucleotides are TGTGCCAGCAGCTTGATTCGCCAGGGTGAAGCTTTCTTT. Translated, it gives CASSLIRQGEAFF. The complete variable domain, with remaining parts taken from reference TRBV7-2 and TRBJ1-1, reads GAGVSQSPSNKVTEKGKDVELRCDPISGHTALYWYRQSLGQGLEFLIYFQGNSAPDKSGLPSDRFSAERTGGSVSTLTIQRTQQEDSAVYLCASSLIRQGEAFFGQGTRLTVV.

The gene calls are TRBV19 and TRBJ1-1, with 8 nucleotides matching TRBD1. This CDR3 has 15 amino acids. V was clipped by 3 bases and J by 2 bases; unmatched bases: 5. Per the germline V gene, CDR1 is LNHDA and CDR2 is SQIVND (reference sequence). The CDR3 DNA is TGTGCCAGTAGTATTCCGGACAGGGCTAACACTGAAGCTTTCTTT. It translates to CASSIPDRANTEAFF.

The rearrangement links TRBV15 to TRBJ1-2; D is unresolved. CDR1 and CDR2 (germline): LNHNV, YYDKDF (reference sequence). V gave up 5 bases and J gave up 6 bases, with 13 bases separating them. The CDR3 extends over 13 amino acids. The CDR3 sequence is CATSRRIGDGYTF. The CDR3 region has the DNA TGTGCCACCAGCCGCAGGATAGGCGATGGCTACACCTTC.

This chain links TRBV7-2 with TRBJ2-7, with 7 bases matching TRBD1. The length of the CDR3 is 15 residues. The germline gives CDR1 SGHTA, CDR2 FQGNSA. J lost 2 bases, V lost 5 bases, and 9 bases had no gene match. CDR3 region: CASSPDRSFTYEQYF. CDR3 nucleotide sequence: TGTGCCAGCAGCCCGGACAGGTCCTTCACCTACGAGCAGTACTTC.

The rearrangement links TRBV7-8 to TRBJ1-2; 8 bases are a match to TRBD1. The germline V gene has CDR1 SGHVS and CDR2 FQNEAQ. CDR3 length: 15 amino acids. V lost 5 bases, J lost 4 bases, and 9 bases stayed unmatched. The CDR3 reads CASSPGQGPLYGYTF. The DNA for the CDR3 is TGTGCCAGCAGCCCTGGACAGGGCCCCCTCTATGGCTACACCTTC.

This clone appeared a single time. The rearrangement joins TRBV9 to TRBJ1-4; a weak D match, TRBD1 (5 bases). Trimming pared 4 bases from V and 5 bases from J, leaving 12 bases between. The CDR3 runs to 14 residues. Germline V gives CDR1 SGDLS, CDR2 YYNGEE. The CDR3 spells CASSPWGYNEKLFF. Written as DNA, the CDR3 is TGTGCCAGCAGCCCCTGGGGCTACAATGAAAAACTGTTTTTT.

This clone was observed a single time. This chain joins TRBV19 and TRBJ1-1; D gene uncertain. There are 14 residues in the CDR3. Germline V gene data show CDR1 as LNHDA and CDR2 as SQIVND (reference sequence). The ends were cut back, 4 bases at V and 1 base at J, with 10 bases in the middle. CDR3 in amino acids: CASSRGNKNTEAFF. In nucleotides, the CDR3 is TGTGCCAGTAGTAGAGGGAATAAGAACACTGAAGCTTTCTTT.

With respect to this clone: A much larger clone lies one base from this, so it may be a read error. Other DNA sequences within the sample encode an identical CDR3. The chain uses TRBV12-3 or TRBV12-4 and TRBJ1-5; 8 nucleotides agree with TRBD1. V shed 6 bases, J shed 4 bases, and the junction held 2 bases outside the gene matches. The length of the CDR3 is 13 residues. The chain's CDR3 is CASRGTGNQPQHF. The CDR3 DNA reads TGTGCCAGCAGGGGGACAGGTAATCAGCCCCAGCATTTT.

The V and J genes are TRBV30 and TRBJ1-5; tentatively, D is TRBD1 (6 bases). The CDR3 has 14 amino acids. Germline values: CDR1 GTSNPN, CDR2 SVGIG (reference sequence). V lost 1 base to trimming and J lost 5 bases, with 12 bases between them. Here the CDR3 DNA reads TGTGCCTGGAGTGATGGCGGGGGCGATCAGCCCCAGCATTTT. It is translated as CAWSDGGGDQPQHF.

This chain joins TRBV5-6 and TRBJ1-5; TRBD1 matches 7 bases. Germline values: CDR1 SGHDT, CDR2 YYEEEE. The CDR3 is 14 amino acids. V was clipped by 4 bases and J by 4 bases; unmatched bases: 5. CDR3 loop: CASSPTGFNQPQHF. For the CDR3, the DNA is TGTGCCAGCAGCCCGACAGGGTTTAATCAGCCCCAGCATTTT.

The gene calls are TRBV5-4 and TRBJ2-7; TRBD1 matches 10 bases. This CDR3 region has 15 residues. The germline CDR1 and CDR2 sequences are SGHNT and YYREEE (reference sequence). The trim removed 0 bases at V and 3 bases at J, leaving 3 bases unmatched. The CDR3 DNA sequence: TGTGCCAGCAGCTTGGCCGGACAGGGGGACTACGAGCAGTACTTC. It specifies CASSLAGQGDYEQYF.

The CDR3 sequence is CASSFSSGNEQYF. The CDR3, as DNA: TGTGCCAGCAGCTTTTCTTCCGGTAACGAGCAGTACTTC. V and J are TRBV11-3 and TRBJ2-7; D is unresolved. The CDR3 extends over 13 amino acids. Trimming left V 3 bases short and J 5 bases short, with 11 bases between. Germline loops: CDR1 SGHNT, CDR2 YENEEA.

V gene TRBV15 combines with J gene TRBJ2-3, with 7 positions matching TRBD1. Germline CDR1 is LNHNV and CDR2 is YYDKDF (reference sequence). The ends lost 0 bases at V and 2 bases at J; junction bases unmatched: 11. The CDR3 runs to 18 residues. CDR3: CATSREGWARGPTDTQYF. In nucleotides, the CDR3 is TGTGCCACCAGCAGAGAAGGATGGGCGAGGGGGCCCACAGATACGCAGTATTTT.

The chain carries TRBV12-3 or TRBV12-4 and TRBJ1-2; D gene ambiguous. V was clipped by 3 bases and J by 0 bases, with 5 bases between them. The CDR3 contains 13 residues. CDR3 residues: CASSFSANYGYTF. The DNA of the CDR3 is TGTGCCAGCAGTTTTAGCGCTAACTATGGCTACACCTTC.

This clone showed up just once. The DNA of the CDR3 is TGTGCCAGCAGCCCTGGGAGGGGGGCCAATACGCAGTATTTT. Protein sequence: CASSPGRGANTQYF. The chain links TRBV7-2 to TRBJ2-3; D might be TRBD2 (7 bases). Germline CDR1 is SGHTA and CDR2 is FQGNSA. The CDR3 has 14 amino acids. V was clipped by 5 bases and J by 7 bases, with 16 bases between them.

The chain has TRBV5-6 and TRBJ1-2; D is undetermined. The germline gives CDR1 SGHDT, CDR2 YYEEEE. The CDR3 loop spans 14 amino acids. The V end was cut by 0 bases, the J end by 5 bases, with 11 bases between. CDR3 loop: CASSLVGREYGYTF. In DNA form, the CDR3 reads TGTGCCAGCAGCTTGGTCGGTCGGGAGTATGGCTACACCTTC.

This sequence joins TRBV29-1 and TRBJ1-5; no reliable D call. Germline V gene sequence: CDR1 SQVTM, CDR2 ANQGSEA. This CDR3 has 13 amino acids. V was shortened by 3 bases and J by 0 bases, with 6 bases between the two germline ends. The chain's CDR3 is CSVEENSNQPQHF. Here the CDR3 DNA reads TGCAGCGTTGAGGAGAATAGCAATCAGCCCCAGCATTTT.

J is TRBJ1-4 and V is TRBV7-2; D is undetermined. Deletions cut 0 bases from V and 2 bases from J, with 13 bases between. Germline loops: CDR1 SGHTA, CDR2 FQGNSA. The CDR3 is made up of 17 amino acids. CDR3 region: CASSLAQGRSTNEKLFF. DNA of the CDR3: TGTGCCAGCAGCTTAGCGCAAGGGAGGTCCACTAATGAAAAACTGTTTTTT. Supplemented by reference TRBV7-2 and TRBJ1-4, the full variable domain reads GAGVSQSPSNKVTEKGKDVELRCDPISGHTALYWYRQSLGQGLEFLIYFQGNSAPDKSGLPSDRFSAERTGGSVSTLTIQRTQQEDSAVYLCASSLAQGRSTNEKLFFGSGTQLSVL.

The rearrangement uses TRBV2 and TRBJ2-1, with 12 bases aligning to TRBD2. The junction had 6 bases not matched to a gene; V was cut back by 5 bases and J by 7 bases. Germline CDR1 is SNHLY and CDR2 is FYNNEI. The CDR3 contains 15 residues. The CDR3 protein is CASSSSGGAGNEQFF. CDR3 sequence (DNA): TGTGCCAGCAGTTCTAGCGGGGGGGCCGGGAATGAGCAGTTCTTC.

This clone has just one count. This chain uses TRBV12-5 with TRBJ1-1; 10 bases agree with TRBD1. Per germline, CDR1 LGHNT and CDR2 FRNRAP. V was clipped by 4 bases and J by 3 bases; unmatched bases: 8. This CDR3 spans 16 amino acids. CDR3 protein: CASGSTGGYMYTEAFF. The CDR3 DNA follows: TGTGCTAGTGGTTCGACAGGGGGCTATATGTACACTGAAGCTTTCTTT.

The rearrangement joins TRBV3-1 (or the pseudogene TRBV3-2) to TRBJ2-2; maybe TRBD1 (6 bases). The CDR3 loop spans 16 amino acids. The V end lost 4 bases, the J end lost 2 bases, and 14 bases lay between the germline ends. The germline V gene encodes CDR1 LGHDT and CDR2 YNNKEL (reference sequence). CDR3 DNA: TGTGCCAGCAGCCCCCTCCAGGGGTCTAACACCGGGGAGCTGTTTTTT. Amino acid sequence: CASSPLQGSNTGELFF.

The chain couples TRBV19 to TRBJ2-2, with TRBD2 matching over 8 bases. In germline, CDR1 is LNHDA, CDR2 SQIVND (reference sequence). The junction had 4 bases not matched to a gene; V was cut back by 6 bases and J by 4 bases. The CDR3 length is 14 residues. The CDR3 loop reads CASRPGGLTGELFF. CDR3 in DNA: TGTGCCAGTAGGCCGGGGGGGCTCACCGGGGAGCTGTTTTTT.